This T cell receptor (beta chain) is from a study of pediatric ulcerative colitis. On this clone itself: No antigen is known for it.

The CDR3 is made up of 18 amino acids. The germline V gene has CDR1 SEHNR and CDR2 FQNEAQ (reference sequence). V dropped 1 base and J dropped 5; count of bases not matched to a gene: 13. The study's findings and limits: This repertoire reflects total lymphocytes rather than subpopulations like regulatory T cells. Rectal repertoires separated controls, mild-moderate and acute severe colitis.

Libraries were prepared by immunoSEQ multiplex PCR; TCRdb keeps only in-frame clonotypes and omits some of them. The table includes tens of thousands of clones, about 90% detected once. This receptor was taken from a boy younger than 18 who was a control in a study of pediatric ulcerative colitis. The chain has TRBV7-9 and TRBJ1-5; 8 bases line up with TRBD1. The specimen was blood. CDR3 in DNA: TGTGCCAGCAGCTTAGTAGGGTTTACAGGGGGAAGACATCAGCCCCAGCATTTT. Encoded protein: CASSLVGFTGGRHQPQHF.